Below are 17 T cell receptor beta chains sequenced from a single sample in a study of T cells after yellow fever vaccination. TCRdb redid the calling of the 5' RACE reads with MiXCR, one entry per CDR3 protein. The sample carries 550,000 to 750,000 distinct CDR3 sequences, about 13% recorded once. The input for sequencing was PBMCs, taken on the day of the yellow fever booster vaccination. The receptors shown here come from a man aged 25-45 years who received the YFV17D yellow fever vaccine.

This clonotype appeared a few times. The chain recombines TRBV6-2 or TRBV6-3 with TRBJ2-5; no clear D gene. Germline V CDR1 and CDR2: MNHEY, SVGEGT. The V gene lost 5 bases and the J gene lost 1 base, with 5 bases spanning the gap. The CDR3 sequence is 12 residues long. The CDR3 reads CASSKSQETQYF. CDR3 bases: TGTGCCAGCAGTAAGAGCCAAGAGACCCAGTACTTC.

The chain links TRBV29-1 to TRBJ2-7; no clear D. There are 12 residues in the CDR3. V lost 0 bases to trimming and J lost 7 bases, with 10 bases between them. From germline, CDR1 is SQVTM and CDR2 ANQGSEA. CDR3 nucleotide sequence: TGCAGCGTTGAAGAGCCCTTGCGGGAGCAGTACTTC. Translation: CSVEEPLREQYF.

This clonotype appeared a few times. The chain couples TRBV24-1 to TRBJ2-1, with TRBD2 matching over 7 bases. CDR1 is KGHDR, CDR2 SFDVKD, per germline. The CDR3 covers 13 residues. After removal of 5 bases from V and 7 bases from J, the junction contained 4 bases not matched to a gene. The CDR3 reads CATSGTRENEQFF. CDR3 coding DNA: TGTGCCACCAGTGGGACTAGGGAAAATGAGCAGTTCTTC.

A remark on this clonotype: Lacking the conserved final phenylalanine or tryptophan, this CDR3 likely reflects a read error. The chain joins TRBV7-9 to TRBJ2-7; 7 nucleotides agree with TRBD1. Germline CDR1 and CDR2: SEHNR and FQNEAQ (reference sequence). The CDR3 runs 13 residues. V lost 2 bases to trimming and J lost 5 bases; unmatched junction nucleotides: 3. CDR3 sequence reads: CASSLTGDHEQYI. In nucleotides, the CDR3 is TGTGCCAGCAGCTTAACAGGGGACCACGAGCAGTACATC.

V and J are TRBV19 and TRBJ2-5; TRBD1 agrees at 9 bases. CDR1 is LNHDA, CDR2 SQIVND, per germline (reference sequence). V dropped 8 bases and J dropped 4; count of bases not matched to a gene: 8. This CDR3 contains 14 residues. The CDR3 sequence is CASGTGTSRETQYF. CDR3 nucleotides: TGTGCCAGTGGGACAGGGACGAGTAGAGAGACCCAGTACTTC.

This clonotype was detected a few times. The chain uses TRBV25-1 and TRBJ2-1; 11 nucleotides match TRBD2. The germline CDR1 and CDR2 sequences are MGHDK and SYGVNS. This CDR3 has 18 residues. After removal of 6 bases from V and 0 bases from J, the junction contained 10 bases not matched to a gene. The CDR3 nucleotides read TGTGCCAGCAGCCCCGGGACTAGCGGAAAGAGCTCCTACAATGAGCAGTTCTTC. Amino acids: CASSPGTSGKSSYNEQFF.

This rearrangement joins TRBV4-2 to TRBJ2-1; 9 bases match TRBD2. After removal of 0 bases from V and 8 bases from J, the junction contained 11 bases not matched to a gene. The CDR3 covers 17 residues. In germline, CDR1 is LGHNA, CDR2 YNFKEQ. In DNA, the CDR3 is TGTGCCAGCAGCCAAGAGACAACACTAGGCGGGGGGGATGAGCAGTTCTTC. Translated, it gives CASSQETTLGGGDEQFF.

In regard to this clonotype: Since no conserved phenylalanine or tryptophan closes the CDR3, a read error is the likely cause. It is unclear where the CDR3 begins or ends on the DNA, so no DNA is shown, and the CDR3 is as TCRdb lists it. The V call is TRBV6-2 or TRBV6-3, the J call TRBJ2-7; TRBD1, as called in the table, went unchecked against the DNA. The CDR3 is 13 amino acids long, termini counted. Germline V gene data show CDR1 as MNHEY and CDR2 as SVGEGT. CDR3: CASRRSGTGEGLL.

This chain joins TRBV18 and TRBJ2-1; D unclear. The CDR3 is made up of 12 amino acids. V was cut by 4 bases and J by 8 bases, with 9 bases left in between. Looked up from germline, CDR1 is KGHSH and CDR2 is LQKENI. CDR3 sequence (DNA): TGTGCCAGCTCACAACTTATCTATGAGCAGTTCTTC. Translated, it gives CASSQLIYEQFF.

The chain carries TRBV25-1 and TRBJ2-1; 7 nucleotides line up with TRBD2. Germline loops: CDR1 MGHDK, CDR2 SYGVNS. The CDR3 is 12 residues long. Trimming cost V 6 bases and J 14 bases; bases outside gene matches: 10. CDR3 amino acids: CASRKPSGVEFF. For the CDR3, the DNA is TGTGCCAGCAGAAAACCAAGCGGGGTTGAGTTCTTC.

In this sample, this clonotype turned up a few times. This chain uses TRBV6-1 with TRBJ2-7; 14 bases match TRBD2. The V and J ends lost 8 bases and 7 bases, in that order; junction bases with no gene match: 13. The germline gives CDR1 MNHNS, CDR2 SASEGT. The CDR3 is made up of 16 amino acids. DNA for the CDR3: TGTGCCAGCTCCCGACCGATGACTAGCGGGAGGGGTGAGCAGTACTTC. This encodes CASSRPMTSGRGEQYF.

This clonotype was seen many times. The junction departs from germline at one end; a sequencing error may be responsible. The rearrangement links TRBV5-1 to TRBJ2-6; D is uncertain. The germline V gene has CDR1 SGHRS and CDR2 YFSETQ. The CDR3 contains 15 residues. CDR3 nucleotides: TGTGCCAGCAGCCTGGAAGGAACTGGGGCCAACGTCCTGACTTTC. Protein: CASSLEGTGANVLTF.

This clonotype was counted between two and nine times. The chain is built from TRBV5-1 and TRBJ2-5; D not resolved. The CDR3 covers 13 residues. Trimming removed 0 bases at V and 4 bases at J, with 7 bases between. Germline lookup yields CDR1 SGHRS and CDR2 YFSETQ. The DNA for the CDR3 is TGCGCCAGCAGCTTGGCAGCTATAGAGACCCAGTACTTC. This gives the protein CASSLAAIETQYF.

V gene TRBV18 combines with J gene TRBJ2-5, with D possibly matching TRBD1 (5 bases). CDR1 is KGHSH and CDR2 is LQKENI in the germline V gene. This CDR3 has 13 residues. With 1 base removed from V and 3 bases from J, the gap between germline ends came to 6 bases. The CDR3, as DNA: TGTGCCAGCTCACCACAACAGGAAGAGACCCAGTACTTC. Translation gives CASSPQQEETQYF.

V and J are TRBV6-1 and TRBJ2-1; D may be TRBD2 (6 bases). The CDR3 loop spans 14 amino acids. V gave up 5 bases and J gave up 3 bases, with 11 bases separating them. The germline gives CDR1 MNHNS, CDR2 SASEGT. The CDR3: CASSQQTSYNEQFF. Written as DNA, the CDR3 is TGTGCCAGCAGTCAACAGACTAGCTACAATGAGCAGTTCTTC.

This chain joins TRBV20-1 and TRBJ1-6; D uncertain. CDR1 DFQATT and CDR2 SNEGSKA come from the germline V gene (reference sequence). CDR3 length equals 14 residues. Between the trimmed V and J ends, which lost 1 base and 0 bases, there was a span of 4 bases. CDR3 protein: CSARGSSYNSPLHF. As DNA, the CDR3 is TGCAGTGCTAGAGGGAGCTCCTATAATTCACCCCTCCACTTT.

The V gene is TRBV20-1, the J gene TRBJ2-3, with D perhaps given as TRBD1 or TRBD2 (6 bases each). V was cut by 3 bases and J by 1 base, with 14 bases left in between. This CDR3 is built from 15 residues. Germline V lookup: CDR1 DFQATT, CDR2 SNEGSKA (reference sequence). In nucleotides, the CDR3 is TGCAGTGCTAGTTCGGAGGGGGTTGGCACAGATACGCAGTATTTT. Its translation is CSASSEGVGTDTQYF.